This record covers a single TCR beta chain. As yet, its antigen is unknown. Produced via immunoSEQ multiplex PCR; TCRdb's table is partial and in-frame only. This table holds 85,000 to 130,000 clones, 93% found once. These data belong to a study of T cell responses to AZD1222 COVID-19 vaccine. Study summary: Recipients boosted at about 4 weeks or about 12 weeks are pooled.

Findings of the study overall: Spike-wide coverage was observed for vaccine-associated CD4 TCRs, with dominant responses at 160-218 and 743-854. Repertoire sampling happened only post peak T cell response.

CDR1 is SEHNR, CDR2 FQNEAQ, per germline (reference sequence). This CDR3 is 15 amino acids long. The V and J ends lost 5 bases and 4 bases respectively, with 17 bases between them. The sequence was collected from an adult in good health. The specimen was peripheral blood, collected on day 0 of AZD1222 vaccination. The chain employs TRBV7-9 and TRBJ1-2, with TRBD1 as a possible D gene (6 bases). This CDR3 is CASSLPTGTFYGYTF. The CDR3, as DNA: TGTGCCAGCAGCCTACCGACAGGAACATTCTATGGCTACACCTTC.